The clone carrying this TCR beta chain has a handful of counts. Its specificity is unknown. After removal of 8 bases from V and 5 bases from J, the junction contained 16 bases not matched to a gene. CDR1 and CDR2 from the germline V gene are LNHDA and SQIVND (reference sequence). CDR3 size: 16 residues. This record comes from a study of PD-L1 blockade in urothelial cancer. Looking at the study overall: Patients took up atezolizumab around 2014 at 1,200 mg intravenously every 3 weeks. Of 28 to 35 patients, about 24 were males with bladder-origin urothelial cancer. Specimens of blood held a median count of about 150,000 T cells.

Profiling relied on immunoSEQ multiplex PCR, and the TCRdb table lists in-frame clones only, not all of them. This sample has 85,000 to 100,000 clones, with more than 85% found just once. Notes on the study in general: Expansion of tumor-associated blood clones at 3 weeks was greater in durable-benefit patients.

This chain joins TRBV19 and TRBJ1-1, with 8 bases fitting TRBD1. The TCR comes from a man aged 55-75 years with urothelial cancer. This material consisted of PBMCs, taken around atezolizumab (anti-PD-L1) treatment. The DNA of the CDR3 is TGTGCCAGTTCTAGAACATGGACAGGGCTGGGAACTGAAGCTTTCTTT. Encoded protein: CASSRTWTGLGTEAFF.